The 14 T cell receptor beta chains below were found in one sample sequenced in a study of cytomegalovirus exposure and HLA in healthy donors (dated by TCRdb to the late 2010s). The library was generated by the immunoSEQ multiplex PCR assay. The multiplex PCR relied on a mix of 60 forward primers for TCR Vbeta segments and 13 reverse primers for TCR Jbeta segments. TCRdb mirrors the immuneACCESS table, restricted to in-frame sequences. Some clones are absent from its copies; in checked studies, under half trace to an unresolved V gene, and the reason for the others is unknown. In this sample the table shows under 150,000 clones, about 80% of which occur a single time. More than 0.95% of the sample comes from the top ten. Sample: PBMCs. The receptors stem from a man aged 45-65 years in good health and CMV-seronegative.

V is TRBV6-5 and J is TRBJ1-4; weak D call: TRBD1 (5 bases). This CDR3 region has 15 residues. The V end lost 1 base, the J end lost 8 bases, and 14 bases lay between the germline ends. Looked up from germline, CDR1 is MNHEY and CDR2 is SVGAGI. CDR3 nucleotides: TGTGCCAGCAGTTACTTCAGCGGGGGAAGGGAAAAACTGTTTTTT. Its translation is CASSYFSGGREKLFF.

The chain joins TRBV30 to TRBJ1-6, with no clear D. V lost 2 bases to trimming and J lost 4 bases, with 9 bases between them. The CDR3 is made up of 14 amino acids. Germline lookup yields CDR1 GTSNPN and CDR2 SVGIG (reference sequence). The chain's CDR3 is CAWSKEDYNSPLHF. In DNA form, the CDR3 reads TGTGCCTGGAGTAAGGAGGATTATAATTCACCCCTCCACTTT.

The V and J genes are TRBV5-4 and TRBJ2-1, with TRBD2 matching over 8 bases. With 0 bases clipped from V and 3 bases from J, the junction kept 5 bases outside the gene matches. Germline values: CDR1 SGHNT, CDR2 YYREEE (reference sequence). CDR3 size: 16 residues. The CDR3: CASSLGVAGNYNEQFF. DNA for the CDR3: TGTGCCAGCAGCTTGGGGGTAGCGGGAAACTACAATGAGCAGTTCTTC.

The J gene is TRBJ1-3, the V gene TRBV9; D is ambiguous. Trimming cost V 4 bases and J 4 bases, with 9 bases left between them. The CDR3 extends over 13 amino acids. The germline V gene encodes CDR1 SGDLS and CDR2 YYNGEE. The chain's CDR3 is CASSSLEGNTIYF. The CDR3 nucleotides are TGTGCCAGCAGCTCATTGGAGGGAAACACCATATATTTT.

V gene TRBV28 combines with J gene TRBJ1-4; 8 bases line up with TRBD1. Trimming removed 3 bases from V and 4 bases from J; junction bases left unmatched: 10. This CDR3 region has 17 residues. CDR1 is MDHEN and CDR2 is SYDVKM in the germline V gene. CDR3 DNA sequence: TGTGCCAGCAGTTTTGCGGGTGGCACAGGGGGTAATGAAAAACTGTTTTTT. As protein: CASSFAGGTGGNEKLFF.

This chain joins TRBV11-2 and TRBJ2-5; 7 bases line up with TRBD1. The J call is doubtful: the DNA matches TRBJ2-7 better. Per the germline V gene, CDR1 is SGHAT and CDR2 is FQNNGV. This CDR3 comprises 18 residues. The CDR3: CASSFLPRVEGANNEQYF. The CDR3 bases are TGTGCCAGCAGCTTTTTGCCTCGGGTCGAGGGGGCGAACAACGAGCAGTACTTC.

The J gene is TRBJ2-5, the V gene TRBV11-2, with 8 bases lining up with TRBD2. The V segment lost 3 bases and the J segment 2 bases; nucleotides outside the gene matches: 8. The CDR3 extends over 16 amino acids. CDR1 is SGHAT and CDR2 is FQNNGV in the germline V gene. CDR3 residues: CASSFSLAGLQETQYF. The CDR3 region has the DNA TGTGCCAGCAGCTTTTCCCTAGCGGGTTTGCAAGAGACCCAGTACTTC.

The chain links TRBV5-1 to TRBJ2-7; TRBD1 matches at 10 bases. The V gene end was trimmed by 3 bases and the J gene end by 2 bases; junction bases not matched to a gene: 5. Germline CDR1 SGHRS, CDR2 YFSETQ. This CDR3 comprises 15 residues. DNA for the CDR3: TGCGCCAGCAGCTGGACGACAGGGGGCGCCTACGAGCAGTACTTC. This sequence encodes CASSWTTGGAYEQYF.

This clone was picked up one time. This sequence joins TRBV5-5 and TRBJ2-7; D is ambiguous. V was cut by 4 bases and J by 5 bases, with 19 bases left in between. The CDR3 contains 15 residues. Germline lookup yields CDR1 SGHKS and CDR2 YYEKEE (reference sequence). This CDR3 is CASSPDLFSTHEQYF. The CDR3 nucleotides read TGTGCCAGCAGCCCAGACTTATTTTCCACCCACGAGCAGTACTTC.

The CDR3 DNA reads as TGTGCCATCAGTGGGACAGCGAACTATGGCTACACCTTC. Translated: CAISGTANYGYTF. This sequence joins TRBV10-3 and TRBJ1-2, with a tentative D call TRBD1 (6 bases). V was cut by 4 bases and J by 2 bases, with 8 bases left in between. The CDR3 is 13 residues long. The germline V gene has CDR1 ENHRY and CDR2 SYGVKD.

V gene TRBV29-1 combines with J gene TRBJ2-5; 11 nucleotides align to TRBD2. J lost 5 bases, V lost 4 bases, and 9 bases had no gene match. The CDR3 length is 15 residues. Looked up from germline, CDR1 is SQVTM and CDR2 is ANQGSEA. CDR3 nucleotide sequence: TGCAGCGTTGCCCTCACTAGCGGGAGTGTGGAGACCCAGTACTTC. Translated: CSVALTSGSVETQYF.

This clone has a handful of counts. The V call is TRBV2, the J call TRBJ2-3; D may be TRBD1 (5 bases). Germline V lookup: CDR1 SNHLY, CDR2 FYNNEI. With 8 bases removed from V and 1 base from J, the gap between germline ends came to 10 bases. The CDR3 is 13 amino acids. The CDR3 is CASVGVGTDTQYF. The CDR3, as DNA: TGTGCCAGCGTAGGGGTCGGCACAGATACGCAGTATTTT.

The chain joins TRBV27 to TRBJ2-1, with 8 positions matching TRBD1. The germline V gene encodes CDR1 MNHEY and CDR2 SMNVEV (reference sequence). The ends lost 6 bases at V and 0 bases at J; junction bases unmatched: 7. The CDR3 length is 16 residues. CDR3 region: CASSRRTGSSYNEQFF. DNA for the CDR3: TGTGCCAGCAGCCGACGGACAGGGAGCTCCTACAATGAGCAGTTCTTC.

The V gene is TRBV5-1, the J gene TRBJ1-1; 7 positions match TRBD1. With 3 bases clipped from V and 1 base from J, the junction kept 6 bases outside the gene matches. CDR1 and CDR2 from the germline V gene are SGHRS and YFSETQ. This CDR3 is built from 15 residues. CDR3 sequence reads: CASSSRTGGNTEAFF. The CDR3 DNA follows: TGCGCCAGCAGCTCACGGACAGGAGGGAACACTGAAGCTTTCTTT.